These 18 T cell receptor beta chains were all obtained from the same sample, sequenced in a study of cytomegalovirus exposure and HLA in healthy donors. Primers included in the PCR were 60 Vbeta and 13 Jbeta primers. The repertoire was sequenced with immunoSEQ multiplex PCR; TCRdb's copy has only in-frame clones and lacks some. The data include about 140,000 clones; the top ten clones carry more than 0.8%. The sequencing sample was made of PBMCs. The source is a male donor in good health and CMV-seronegative.

The chain is built from TRBV18 and TRBJ2-3; TRBD1 might be the D (6 bases). Deletions cut 1 base from V and 2 bases from J, with 13 bases between. Germline V gene lookup returns CDR1 KGHSH and CDR2 LQKENI. The CDR3 has 16 amino acids. The CDR3 sequence: CASSPLTGPFTDTQYF. CDR3 DNA: TGTGCCAGCTCACCACTCACAGGGCCTTTCACAGATACGCAGTATTTT.

The J gene is TRBJ2-7, the V gene TRBV19; weak D call: TRBD2 (6 bases). The CDR3 is made up of 13 amino acids. V gave up 5 bases and J gave up 3 bases, with 11 bases separating them. Germline CDR1 reads LNHDA; CDR2 reads SQIVND (reference sequence). The CDR3 DNA is TGTGCCAGTAGTGGGACTTTCCTCTACGAGCAGTACTTC. The encoded protein is CASSGTFLYEQYF.

The chain has TRBV19 and TRBJ1-2; D is perhaps TRBD1 (5 bases). V was pared by 4 bases and J by 4 bases, with 10 bases between. The CDR3 covers 13 residues. Germline V gene lookup returns CDR1 LNHDA and CDR2 SQIVND (reference sequence). CDR3 region: CASSKPQGYGYTF. The CDR3 coding sequence is TGTGCCAGTAGTAAGCCCCAGGGCTATGGCTACACCTTC. Looking up the rest from reference TRBV19 and TRBJ1-2 gives the full variable domain: DGGITQSPKYLFRKEGQNVTLSCEQNLNHDAMYWYRQDPGQGLRLIYYSQIVNDFQKGDIAEGYSVSREKKESFPLTVTSAQKNPTAFYLCASSKPQGYGYTFGSGTRLTVV.

The chain carries TRBV2 and TRBJ2-7; 9 bases agree with TRBD1. Germline V gene lookup returns CDR1 SNHLY and CDR2 FYNNEI. The CDR3 runs to 14 residues. The trim removed 6 bases at V and 0 bases at J, leaving 3 bases unmatched. The CDR3 DNA follows: TGTGCCAGCAGCCGGGACAGGGACTCCTACGAGCAGTACTTC. It encodes CASSRDRDSYEQYF.

The chain carries TRBV18 and TRBJ2-5; the D gene is possibly TRBD1 (5 bases). The germline CDR1 and CDR2 sequences are KGHSH and LQKENI. Trimming took off 2 bases at V and 5 bases at J, with 9 bases between the two ends. The CDR3 contains 13 residues. Here the CDR3 reads CASSPDSIETQYF. CDR3 in DNA: TGTGCCAGCTCACCAGACAGTATTGAGACCCAGTACTTC.

The V call is TRBV4-3, the J call TRBJ2-3; 8 nucleotides line up with TRBD2. Germline V gene sequence: CDR1 LGHNA, CDR2 YSLEER. Trimming took 2 bases from V and 4 from J; bases not matched to a gene: 8. CDR3 length: 16 amino acids. This chain's CDR3 is CASSQLSGGGADTQYF. The CDR3 nucleotides read TGCGCCAGCAGCCAATTGAGCGGGGGAGGGGCAGATACGCAGTATTTT.

J is TRBJ2-7 and V is TRBV6-5; 9 bases align to TRBD1. Germline CDR1 reads MNHEY; CDR2 reads SVGAGI. The CDR3 spans 15 residues. V gave up 2 bases and J gave up 3 bases; unmatched junction bases: 5. The CDR3 nucleotides are TGTGCCAGCAGTTACGGCGGGACAGGGTACTACGAGCAGTACTTC. Its protein product is CASSYGGTGYYEQYF.

A remark on this clone: At one end the junction does not follow the germline gene, possibly because of a read error. This chain links TRBV6-5 with TRBJ2-1; D unclear. CDR3 length: 12 amino acids. From germline, CDR1 is MNHEY and CDR2 SVGAGI. The CDR3 is CASRSSSNEQFF. CDR3 DNA: TGTGCCAGCAGGTCCTCCTCCAATGAGCAGTTCTTC.

The chain uses TRBV1 and TRBJ1-5. TRBV1 represents a pseudogene. CDR3 length: 17 residues. CDR3 nucleotide sequence: TGCACCAGCAGCCAAGATGGCACGGAGAAGTGCAATCAGCCCCAGCATTTT. As protein: CTSSQDGTEKCNQPQHF.

This chain connects TRBV6-4 to TRBJ1-2; 11 bases are a match to TRBD1. V was clipped by 6 bases and J by 7 bases; unmatched bases: 10. The V gene's germline CDR1 is MRHNA and CDR2 SNTAGT. CDR3 size: 15 residues. CDR3 residues: CASRLGQGAAFGYTF. The CDR3 coding sequence is TGTGCCAGCAGACTTGGACAGGGGGCGGCATTTGGCTACACCTTC.

The V and J genes are TRBV6-5 and TRBJ2-3; 9 nucleotides agree with TRBD1. The germline CDR1 and CDR2 sequences are MNHEY and SVGAGI. Unmatched junction bases numbered 10, after V lost 6 bases and J lost 6 bases. The CDR3 extends over 15 amino acids. The CDR3 nucleotides read TGTGCCAGCAGCCAGGGACAGGGAGGTCCGGATACGCAGTATTTT. Encoded protein: CASSQGQGGPDTQYF.

The rearrangement uses TRBV5-1 and TRBJ2-7, with 12 bases that match TRBD2. The trim removed 3 bases at V and 6 bases at J, leaving 4 bases unmatched. Germline CDR1 is SGHRS and CDR2 is YFSETQ. The CDR3 consists of 14 residues. As DNA, the CDR3 is TGCGCCAGCAGCTCGACTAGCGGGAGTGGCGAGCAGTACTTC. It yields the protein CASSSTSGSGEQYF.

Comment on this clone: This specimen includes other DNA sequences encoding the same CDR3. This sequence joins TRBV30 and TRBJ1-5; the D is unclear. CDR1 is GTSNPN and CDR2 is SVGIG in the germline V gene (reference sequence). This CDR3 has 13 residues. V lost 1 base and J lost 2, with 6 bases in between. The CDR3: CAWSGQGNQPQHF. In DNA form, the CDR3 reads TGTGCCTGGAGTGGGCAGGGCAATCAGCCCCAGCATTTT.

The V and J genes are TRBV27 and TRBJ2-7, with a weak D call TRBD1 (5 bases). V was cut by 1 base and J by 4 bases, with 17 bases left in between. The CDR3 contains 16 residues. Looked up from germline, CDR1 is MNHEY and CDR2 is SMNVEV (reference sequence). Here the CDR3 reads CASSLYSGSRMYEQYF. The CDR3 bases are TGTGCCAGCAGTTTATATTCAGGGTCGAGAATGTACGAGCAGTACTTC.

V is TRBV13 and J is TRBJ2-1; D may be TRBD1 (5 bases). Trimming removed 5 bases from V and 3 bases from J, with 14 bases in between. The CDR3 runs to 15 residues. CDR1 and CDR2 (germline): PRHDT, FYEKMQ (reference sequence). In DNA form, the CDR3 reads TGTGCCAGCAGCCTCAGGGTCGGCTTCTACAATGAGCAGTTCTTC. Protein: CASSLRVGFYNEQFF.

The chain recombines TRBV19 with TRBJ1-1, with D maybe TRBD1 (5 bases). Germline V gives CDR1 LNHDA, CDR2 SQIVND (reference sequence). The length of the CDR3 is 15 residues. Trimming pared 5 bases from V and 5 bases from J, leaving 18 bases between. DNA of the CDR3: TGTGCCAGTAGTCTTCGCCTCGACAGATCTACTGAAGCTTTCTTT. Translation gives CASSLRLDRSTEAFF.

This chain links TRBV27 with TRBJ2-7, with D tentatively TRBD1 (5 bases). V was shortened by 0 bases and J by 5 bases, with 17 bases between the two germline ends. Germline V CDR1 and CDR2: MNHEY, SMNVEV (reference sequence). This CDR3 contains 16 residues. CDR3 nucleotides: TGTGCCAGCAGTTTATCTGGAAGGGGAAGGGCCCACGAGCAGTACTTC. Translation gives CASSLSGRGRAHEQYF.

The gene calls are TRBV5-1 and TRBJ1-2; TRBD1 matches at 9 bases. Germline-derived CDR1 and CDR2 are SGHRS and YFSETQ. The CDR3 has 14 residues. V trimming: 0 bases; J trimming: 8 bases; junction bases outside the gene matches: 5. CDR3 sequence: CASSLEDRGLGYTF. The CDR3 bases are TGCGCCAGCAGCTTGGAAGACAGGGGGTTAGGCTACACCTTC.